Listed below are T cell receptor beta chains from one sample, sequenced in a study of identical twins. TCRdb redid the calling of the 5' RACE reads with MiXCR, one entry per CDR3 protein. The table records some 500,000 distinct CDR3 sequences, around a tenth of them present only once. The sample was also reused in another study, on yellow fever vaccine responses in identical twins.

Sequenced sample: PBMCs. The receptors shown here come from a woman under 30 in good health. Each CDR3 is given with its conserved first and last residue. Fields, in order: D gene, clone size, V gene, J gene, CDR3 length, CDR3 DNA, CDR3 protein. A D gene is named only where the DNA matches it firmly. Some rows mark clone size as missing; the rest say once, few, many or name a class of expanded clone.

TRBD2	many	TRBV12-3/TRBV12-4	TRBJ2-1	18	TGTGCCAGCACCGCCGGGACTAGCGGAGCCCCCTCCTACAATGAGCAGTTCTTC	CASTAGTSGAPSYNEQFF
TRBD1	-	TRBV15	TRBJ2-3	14	TGTGCCACCAGCGGCGGACAGGGTACAGATACGCAGTATTTT	CATSGGQGTDTQYF
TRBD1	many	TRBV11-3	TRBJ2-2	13	TGTGCCAGCGGCAGGGGGCTGGTCGGGGAGCTGTTTTTT	CASGRGLVGELFF
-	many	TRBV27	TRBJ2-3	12	TGTGCCAGCAGTTCTCAGTTGGGTACGCAGTATTTC	CASSSQLGTQYF
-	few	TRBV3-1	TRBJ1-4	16	TGTGCCAGCAGCCATAGGTTGGTGACAACTAATGAAAAACTGTTTTTT	CASSHRLVTTNEKLFF
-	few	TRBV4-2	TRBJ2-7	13	TGTGCCAGCAGCCAAAGGACAACCTACGAGCAGTACTTC	CASSQRTTYEQYF
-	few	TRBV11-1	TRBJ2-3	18	TGTGCCAGCAGCTTATCAAGTACAAGCGGTACTAGCACAGATACGCAGTATTTT	CASSLSSTSGTSTDTQYF
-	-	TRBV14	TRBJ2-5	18	TGTGCCAGCAGCCAAGAAACCCGGACAGGGAGGGTGAAAGAGACCCAGTACTTC	CASSQETRTGRVKETQYF
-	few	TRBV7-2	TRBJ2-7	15	TGTGCCAGCAGCTTATTCCGAGGAGGCTCCTACGAGCAGTACTTC	CASSLFRGGSYEQYF
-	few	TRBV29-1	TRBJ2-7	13	TGCAGCGTTATTGACGGAAGCTCCTACGAGCAGTACTTC	CSVIDGSSYEQYF
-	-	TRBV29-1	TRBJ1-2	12	TGCAGCGTTGTTGGTAGGGAAGATGGCTACACCTTC	CSVVGREDGYTF
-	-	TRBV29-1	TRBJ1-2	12	TGCAGCGTTGAAGATATGGTAAATGGCTACACCTTC	CSVEDMVNGYTF
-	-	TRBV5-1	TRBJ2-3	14	TGCGCCAGCAGCCCGAACAGGGGAGGAGATACGCAGTATTTT	CASSPNRGGDTQYF
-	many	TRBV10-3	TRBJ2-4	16	TGTGCCATCAGTGAGGGGGGTCTGGGAGCCAAAAACATTCAGTACTTC	CAISEGGLGAKNIQYF
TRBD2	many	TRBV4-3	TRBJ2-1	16	TGCGCCAGCAGCCAAGAAATAGCGGGAGTATCTGATGAGCAGTTCTTC	CASSQEIAGVSDEQFF
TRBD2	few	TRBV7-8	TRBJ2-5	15	TGTGCCAGCAGCTTACGAGCGGGGGGGAGCGAGACCCAGTACTTC	CASSLRAGGSETQYF